This TCR beta chain was identified in a study of cytomegalovirus exposure and HLA in healthy donors. Healthy donors of bone marrow made up the group. In the case of this clone: Its target is not known.

Study-wide results and limits: HLA restriction was apparent for most CMV-associated TCR beta chains in a later analysis.

CDR1 is LGHNA, CDR2 YNFKEQ, per germline. The V segment lost 2 bases and the J segment 5 bases; nucleotides outside the gene matches: 10. This CDR3 has 16 amino acids. The primer mix had 60 Vbeta and 13 Jbeta primers. Generated by immunoSEQ multiplex PCR, the TCRdb table keeps only in-frame clones and is missing some. The sample lists 150,000 to 250,000 clones, almost 85% seen once, with about 2.2% in the top ten. The chain couples TRBV4-2 to TRBJ2-5, with 8 bases matching TRBD1. The sequence was obtained from a woman between 45 and 65 years old in good health and CMV-seronegative. The specimen sequenced was PBMCs. CDR3 sequence (DNA): TGTGCCAGCAGCCAATTACTACAGGGGGTTCAGGAGACCCAGTACTTC. It codes for CASSQLLQGVQETQYF.